These 24 T cell receptor beta chains were all obtained from the same sample, sequenced in a study of PD-L1 blockade in urothelial cancer. The repertoire was sequenced with immunoSEQ multiplex PCR; TCRdb's copy has only in-frame clones and lacks some. This table has roughly 62,000 clones, about 80% appearing once. Sequencing was performed on PBMCs, taken around atezolizumab (anti-PD-L1) treatment. Receptors were obtained from a man in his 70s with urothelial cancer.

The genes are TRBV19 and TRBJ1-1; no reliable D call. The ends were cut back, 10 bases at V and 1 base at J, with 13 bases in the middle. Germline-derived CDR1 and CDR2 are LNHDA and SQIVND (reference sequence). This CDR3 is built from 13 residues. The CDR3: CATGRRKNTEAFF. In DNA form, the CDR3 reads TGTGCCACCGGGAGACGGAAGAACACTGAAGCTTTCTTT.

The chain employs TRBV6-1 and TRBJ2-7, with D perhaps matching TRBD1 (5 bases). The V gene lost 6 bases and the J gene lost 3 bases, with 18 bases spanning the gap. This CDR3 has 15 residues. CDR1 MNHNS and CDR2 SASEGT come from the germline V gene. CDR3 residues: CASRASGSVYYEQYF. Here the CDR3 DNA reads TGTGCCAGCAGAGCGTCAGGGTCAGTATACTACGAGCAGTACTTC.

In DNA, the CDR3 is TGCGCCAGCAGCCCCCGCGGGGGGCTTCGCACAGATACGCAGTATTTT. Translating gives CASSPRGGLRTDTQYF. The chain uses TRBV4-1 and TRBJ2-3, with 8 bases that match TRBD2. Germline V gene data show CDR1 as MGHRA and CDR2 as YSYEKL. The CDR3 extends over 16 amino acids. Germline trimming cut 4 bases from V and 1 base from J; bases unmatched to any gene: 7.

The chain links TRBV19 to TRBJ2-7; 10 bases align to TRBD1. CDR1 LNHDA and CDR2 SQIVND come from the germline V gene (reference sequence). V shed 6 bases, J shed 6 bases, and the junction held 8 bases outside the gene matches. The CDR3 covers 14 residues. The CDR3 region has the DNA TGTGCCAGTAGCCAGTCGGGACAGGGGCTCGAGCAGTACTTC. As protein: CASSQSGQGLEQYF.

The chain carries TRBV7-6 and TRBJ2-7, with D perhaps TRBD1 (5 bases). The V end was cut by 2 bases, the J end by 1 base, with 12 bases between. The CDR3 totals 15 residues. Germline lookup yields CDR1 SGHVS and CDR2 FNYEAQ. The CDR3 nucleotides are TGTGCCAGCAGCTTAAGTGCAGGGATGTCCTACGAGCAGTACTTC. It yields the protein CASSLSAGMSYEQYF.

This chain uses TRBV2 with TRBJ1-1; D call uncertain. Germline CDR1 SNHLY, CDR2 FYNNEI. The CDR3 has 13 amino acids. Trimming took off 1 base at V and 3 bases at J, with 6 bases between the two ends. This CDR3 reads CASSEDRDTEAFF. CDR3 coding DNA: TGTGCCAGCAGTGAAGACAGAGACACTGAAGCTTTCTTT.

The rearrangement uses TRBV30 and TRBJ2-3; D remains unclear. Per the germline V gene, CDR1 is GTSNPN and CDR2 is SVGIG (reference sequence). Trimming shortened V by 0 bases and J by 3 bases, and 7 bases separated the two germline ends. CDR3 length: 13 amino acids. CDR3 sequence (DNA): TGTGCCTGGAGTGTGAGAGGAACAGATACGCAGTATTTT. It is translated as CAWSVRGTDTQYF.

The V and J genes are TRBV6-1 and TRBJ2-7; D is uncertain. The CDR3 is 12 residues long. Trimming stripped 2 bases from V and 1 base from J, with 3 bases between. Germline V lookup: CDR1 MNHNS, CDR2 SASEGT. CDR3 amino acids: CASSELSYEQYF. CDR3 coding DNA: TGTGCCAGCAGTGAACTGTCCTACGAGCAGTACTTC.

The rearrangement uses TRBV19 and TRBJ1-5, with TRBD1 matching 8 bases. The V gene end was trimmed by 7 bases and the J gene end by 5 bases; junction bases not matched to a gene: 4. Germline loops: CDR1 LNHDA, CDR2 SQIVND (reference sequence). CDR3 length: 13 amino acids. Written as DNA, the CDR3 is TGTGCCAGTAATCTGGACAGGGATCAGCCCCAGCATTTT. It yields the protein CASNLDRDQPQHF. Complete variable domain (other parts from reference TRBV19 and TRBJ1-5): DGGITQSPKYLFRKEGQNVTLSCEQNLNHDAMYWYRQDPGQGLRLIYYSQIVNDFQKGDIAEGYSVSREKKESFPLTVTSAQKNPTAFYLCASNLDRDQPQHFGDGTRLSIL.

J is TRBJ2-1 and V is TRBV5-8; 14 bases map to TRBD2. The germline V gene has CDR1 SGHTS and CDR2 YDEGEE. The trim removed 3 bases at V and 8 bases at J, leaving 10 bases unmatched. The CDR3 spans 17 residues. As DNA, the CDR3 is TGTGCCAGCAGCTACTCCGGGGGGACTAGCGGGAGCGATGAGCAGTTCTTC. As protein: CASSYSGGTSGSDEQFF.

The V gene is TRBV5-1, the J gene TRBJ1-2; 12 positions agree with TRBD1. The CDR3 spans 14 residues. Germline CDR1 reads SGHRS; CDR2 reads YFSETQ. The V and J ends lost 6 bases and 7 bases, in that order; junction bases with no gene match: 7. The CDR3 DNA follows: TGCGCCAGCACCCCGGGACAGGGGGCTGCTGGCTACACCTTC. Translation: CASTPGQGAAGYTF.

J is TRBJ2-7 and V is TRBV5-6; the match to TRBD1 covers 8 bases. This CDR3 contains 15 residues. Germline V gene lookup returns CDR1 SGHDT and CDR2 YYEEEE. The ends lost 0 bases at V and 2 bases at J; junction bases unmatched: 4. For the CDR3, the DNA is TGTGCCAGCAGCTTGGAAGGACAGGGCCCCTACGAGCAGTACTTC. Amino acids: CASSLEGQGPYEQYF. Full variable domain (rest looked up from reference TRBV5-6 and TRBJ2-7): DAGVTQSPTHLIKTRGQQVTLRCSPKSGHDTVSWYQQALGQGPQFIFQYYEEEERQRGNFPDRFSGHQFPNYSSELNVNALLLGDSALYLCASSLEGQGPYEQYFGPGTRLTVT.

J is TRBJ2-1 and V is TRBV2; possible D gene TRBD1, 6 bases. V lost 5 bases, J lost 0 bases, and 11 bases lay in between. CDR1 is SNHLY, CDR2 FYNNEI, per germline. This CDR3 comprises 15 residues. DNA of the CDR3: TGTGCCAGCAGTCCTGACAGGAGCTCCTACAATGAGCAGTTCTTC. Encoded protein: CASSPDRSSYNEQFF.

The rearrangement links TRBV28 to TRBJ1-1; 8 bases are shared with TRBD1. The germline V gene has CDR1 MDHEN and CDR2 SYDVKM. The CDR3 is made up of 14 amino acids. Trimming cost V 7 bases and J 5 bases; bases outside gene matches: 9. The CDR3 bases are TGTGCCAGCAACCCCGGACAGGGTTATACTGAAGCTTTCTTT. As protein: CASNPGQGYTEAFF.

This clone was observed once. CDR3 coding DNA: TGTGCCAGCAGCGCTGGACTAGCGGGATCCACCGGGGAGCTGTTTTTT. The encoded protein is CASSAGLAGSTGELFF. The chain joins TRBV9 to TRBJ2-2; 12 positions match TRBD2. There are 16 residues in the CDR3. CDR1 and CDR2 (germline): SGDLS, YYNGEE. The J segment lost 4 bases and the V segment lost 3 bases, leaving 4 bases of the junction unmatched.

The rearrangement links TRBV6-5 to TRBJ1-5, with D perhaps matching TRBD1 (6 bases). The CDR3 consists of 15 residues. CDR1 and CDR2 from the germline V gene are MNHEY and SVGAGI. V was trimmed by 6 bases and J by 0 bases, leaving 12 bases between them. CDR3 sequence reads: CASRPGQNSNQPQHF. CDR3 coding DNA: TGTGCCAGCAGACCGGGACAAAATAGCAATCAGCCCCAGCATTTT.

J is TRBJ2-3 and V is TRBV5-1; possible D gene TRBD1, 5 bases. V shed 4 bases and J shed 8 bases, with 23 bases lying between them. From germline, CDR1 is SGHRS and CDR2 YFSETQ. The CDR3 has 16 amino acids. DNA for the CDR3: TGCGCCAGCAGCCTCGGACACCTAGGCTCAGTGGGTACGCAGTATTTT. It encodes CASSLGHLGSVGTQYF.

J is TRBJ2-7 and V is TRBV25-1; D unresolved. Germline CDR1 is MGHDK and CDR2 is SYGVNS. V was clipped by 3 bases and J by 4 bases, with 7 bases between them. The CDR3 extends over 12 amino acids. CDR3 sequence reads: CASSDRKYEQYF. CDR3 coding DNA: TGTGCCAGCAGTGACAGAAAATACGAGCAGTACTTC.

V usage is TRBV19 and J usage is TRBJ2-7, with 8 bases that match TRBD1. Germline V gene lookup returns CDR1 LNHDA and CDR2 SQIVND (reference sequence). The ends lost 4 bases at V and 2 bases at J; junction bases unmatched: 4. This CDR3 has 14 residues. CDR3 DNA: TGTGCCAGTAGTAGGGACAGGAACACCTACGAGCAGTACTTC. Its protein is CASSRDRNTYEQYF.

The rearrangement links TRBV27 to TRBJ2-3; D is possibly TRBD1 (6 bases). V lost 6 bases and J 0 bases, leaving 13 bases between the germline ends. From germline, CDR1 is MNHEY and CDR2 SMNVEV (reference sequence). This CDR3 has 15 amino acids. DNA for the CDR3: TGTGCCAGCAGCCCCTGGGGGCCTAGCACAGATACGCAGTATTTT. It specifies CASSPWGPSTDTQYF.

The chain is built from TRBV7-6 and TRBJ2-7, with 8 bases that match TRBD1. With 5 bases clipped from V and 1 base from J, the junction kept 7 bases outside the gene matches. The CDR3 sequence is 15 residues long. From germline, CDR1 is SGHVS and CDR2 FNYEAQ. CDR3 in amino acids: CASSLDRGPSYEQYF. CDR3 nucleotide sequence: TGTGCCAGCAGCCTCGACAGGGGCCCTTCCTACGAGCAGTACTTC.

V usage is TRBV19 and J usage is TRBJ1-1, with D tentatively TRBD1 (5 bases). Germline V gene data show CDR1 as LNHDA and CDR2 as SQIVND (reference sequence). The V end was cut by 5 bases, the J end by 3 bases, with 13 bases between. The CDR3 is 14 amino acids. The CDR3 DNA follows: TGTGCCAGTAGTCCGATCGACAGATACACTGAAGCTTTCTTT. This codes for CASSPIDRYTEAFF. Combining the CDR3 with reference TRBV19 and TRBJ1-1 gives the whole variable domain DGGITQSPKYLFRKEGQNVTLSCEQNLNHDAMYWYRQDPGQGLRLIYYSQIVNDFQKGDIAEGYSVSREKKESFPLTVTSAQKNPTAFYLCASSPIDRYTEAFFGQGTRLTVV.

Judged by abundance, this clone is medium-sized (0.01 to 0.1%). V and J are TRBV14 and TRBJ1-5; D is ambiguous. V was clipped by 0 bases and J by 5 bases, with 5 bases between them. The germline V gene has CDR1 SGHDN and CDR2 FVKESK. The CDR3 covers 13 residues. The CDR3 sequence: CASSQEGDQPQHF. CDR3 sequence (DNA): TGTGCCAGCAGCCAAGAGGGAGATCAGCCCCAGCATTTT.

V and J are TRBV5-1 and TRBJ2-1; D is unclear. Germline assignment: CDR1 SGHRS and CDR2 YFSETQ. The CDR3 sequence is 13 residues long. V lost 4 bases to trimming and J lost 7 bases, with 12 bases between them. The chain's CDR3 is CASSPLTGNEQFF. The CDR3 nucleotides are TGCGCCAGCAGCCCCCTAACGGGTAATGAGCAGTTCTTC.